This TCR beta chain was observed in a study of cytomegalovirus exposure and HLA in healthy donors (dated by TCRdb to between 2016 and 2019). At the level of the whole study: An earlier analysis of several hundred of the donors reported approximately 290 Gb of sequence data and roughly 110 million unique TCR beta sequences from some 180 million T cells. An early release that covered about 640 HLA-typed donors contained 250 to 350 gigabases of sequencing data and about 84 million unique TCR sequences. Among the roughly 400 genotyped donors, approximately 76% belonged to the genetic ancestry cluster associated with self-reported Caucasian donors. The study aimed to test whether signatures of past pathogen exposure could be identified by cataloging public T cell receptors. Using immunosequencing, the study profiled T cell repertoires from fewer than 850 subjects and related those repertoires to cytomegalovirus serostatus. A separate validation cohort of 100 to 150 different subjects was used in addition to the approximately 670-subject first cohort. The study combined high-throughput TCR immunosequencing, statistical association of individual TCRs with disease status, and machine learning to predict cytomegalovirus infection status. A later analysis re-examined previously published TCR beta repertoires from more than 550 donors and added high-resolution HLA genotyping to investigate patterns of TCR occurrence. The later analysis used no new phenotypic data to find candidate immune exposures, relying instead on TCR beta sequences and their occurrence across donors. To decide whether each TCR beta V gene segment behaved as functional or pseudogenic, an earlier analysis of approximately 590 of the donors relied on high-throughput TCR beta sequencing. Donor age, sex, ethnicity and CMV serostatus were collected together with the repertoire data. A later genetic analysis took genome-wide SNP genotypes for about 55% of the roughly 670 donors and used that subset as a discovery cohort. Every discovery cohort repertoire had been produced on one sequencing platform. HLA typing covered class I and class II loci at four-digit resolution. The number of typed donors differed by locus: about 620-640 for A, B, C, DRB1 and DQB1; approximately 530 for DQA1; 606 for DPA1; and roughly 490 for DPB1. Five DR-DQ haplotypes were treated as single units for association and clustering because of strong linkage in the cohort. Among roughly 400 genotyped donors of the cohort, an average of roughly 240,000 unique TCR beta nucleotide sequences were sequenced per donor, around 20% of them non-productive. What the authors observed across the whole study: A group of highly shared sequence variants was considered likely to be a technical artifact of the sequencing pipeline. A later analysis reported that several top co-occurrence clusters appeared linked to parvovirus B19, influenza, CMV and Epstein-Barr virus. A further reported finding was that TCR beta sequences accurately predicted the HLA-A and HLA-B alleles for most subjects in the first cohort. The only immune exposure information available for the cohort was CMV serostatus. Presence/absence analyses assumed roughly uniform sequencing depth across donors, an assumption that may not hold. Because counts were too low, seventeen rarely observed V segments, including chromosome 9 orphons, were left out of the earlier analysis of 587 of the donors. Most TCR sequences were seen in very few donors, while some public TCRs were found in many individuals. A later analysis found that TCR association rates varied across HLA loci, with DRB1 alleles showing the most associated TCRs and HLA-C alleles the fewest. The 87-base-pair reads could not distinguish some IMGT-functional V segments, including TRBV6-2 and TRBV6-3, so those segments were excluded. The authors suggested that the approach could potentially be extended to other disease states and immunological phenotypes. In an earlier analysis of more than 500 of the donors, most TCR beta V segments appeared in productive rearrangements about 90% or about 30% of the time, broadly matching IMGT annotations. V-gene and J-gene trimming of TCR beta chains was associated with a missense DCLRE1C variant in a later genetic analysis, and the association was replicated in an independent cohort. The study listed 164 TCR beta chains as associated with cytomegalovirus. A few of the identified cytomegalovirus-associated TCR beta chains were confirmed in vitro to be specific for cytomegalovirus antigens. In a later analysis, about 16,000 TCR beta sequences were associated with specific HLA alleles at a false discovery rate of 0.05. According to a later genetic analysis, donors in an Asian-associated ancestry cluster had fewer N-insertions in productive TCRs than the roughly 660-donor mean. Because HLA typing was unavailable for some donors at each locus, only the typed subset was used in association tests. In a later analysis, HLA-associated TCR beta chains showed more clonal expansion and lower generation probabilities than non-associated chains that were equally common. Assigning TCR associations to individual alleles was difficult when HLA alleles, especially DR and DQ, strongly co-occurred. Only TCR beta chains were sequenced in this cohort, and the absence of alpha or paired-chain data limited detectable features. Correlated functional status among segregating V segments might reflect linkage disequilibrium, but an unknown experimental factor could not be ruled out. A later analysis found that most CMV-associated TCR beta chains appeared HLA-restricted, with HLA associations seemingly driven largely by CMV exposure. The classifier was reported to diagnose cytomegalovirus status with high specificity and sensitivity in both the original cohort and the validation cohort.

Library creation used the immunoSEQ multiplex PCR assay. The multiplex PCR relied on a mix of 60 forward primers for TCR Vbeta segments and 13 reverse primers for TCR Jbeta segments. Amplification of the CDR3 region of rearranged TCR beta genes was performed with a multiplex PCR assay on genomic DNA. Amplified TCR beta libraries were sequenced as 87-base-pair reads on the Illumina HiSeq System. Per the authors' processing: Across the 670 or so repertoires, a later analysis counted approximately 83 million unique TCR beta chains, some 11 million of which were shared by at least two donors. Raw reads were error-corrected and collapsed into unique sequences with a nearest-neighbor algorithm that merged closely related sequences to remove PCR and sequencing errors. Alignment of CDR3 sequences to IMGT reference sequences was used to assign V, D and J gene segments. Each retained sequence needed at least a six-nucleotide match to both a V gene segment and a J gene segment. A rearrangement was called productive if the CDR3 had no stop codons and remained in frame with V and J, and every other rearrangement was called non-productive. CDR3 was defined according to IMGT convention as the region running from the second conserved V-encoded cysteine to the conserved J-encoded phenylalanine. The earlier analysis of about 640 of the donors excluded any sequence lacking an unambiguous match to a single V gene segment. An earlier analysis of a few hundred of the donors called V segments functional above 56.7% productive rearrangements and segregating when the between-donor standard deviation exceeded 5%. A statistical classification framework was built for diagnosing cytomegalovirus status from the catalog of TCR beta chain sequences. A later analysis assigned V and J genes by comparing TCR nucleotide sequences with IMGT/GENE-DB human TR gene sequences. The TCRdist pipeline was used in a later analysis to assign CDR3 sequences and most-parsimonious VDJ recombination scenarios. In a later analysis, each TCR beta chain was defined by its CDR3 amino acid sequence together with its V-gene family, and reads lacking a unique V-gene family were excluded. To address suspected cross-contamination and a sequencing artifact, a later analysis removed some 620 highly shared, low-generation-probability nucleotide sequences. A later analysis calculated a clonal expansion index for each public chain from normalized within-repertoire ranks of inferred template counts. In a later analysis, generation probabilities were computed using a VDJ recombination model fitted to out-of-frame rearrangements, and the results were checked against IGoR. In a later analysis, TCR-TCR, TCR-HLA and TCR-CMV co-occurrence was scored with hypergeometric tests, and a repertoire-size bias correction was applied to TCR pairs. A later analysis estimated false discovery rates by permuting HLA or CMV assignments 20 times. A later analysis grouped co-occurring TCRs with DBSCAN, adding TCRdist sequence similarity when clustering within HLA-allele-positive subsets. Repertoires with fewer than 30,000 or more than 120,000 public chains, plus five repertoires with anomalous nucleotide sharing, were excluded from co-occurrence clustering. This immuneACCESS table, as held by TCRdb, lists in-frame sequences with V and J called but not all clones. Of the missing ones, under half trace to an unresolved V gene in checked studies; the others have no known cause. That table supplies the V and J calls and clone size; D and trimming were determined from the DNA. The sample records 150,000 to 180,000 clones, under 85% of which are singletons. Approximately 3% of the sample goes to the ten largest clones.

The cohort was made up of 666 healthy bone marrow donors. At the time of sampling, every cohort member was nominally healthy, though immune exposures that went unrecorded were likely present. The donor tested CMV seronegative and was one of the 352 seronegative cohort members. A peripheral blood sample was provided by each donor, and peripheral blood mononuclear cells were used for TCR beta sequencing. The Qiagen DNeasy Blood Extraction Kit was used to extract genomic DNA from the blood cell samples. From the cysteine up to the phenylalanine, the CDR3 has a length of 14 residues. The CDR3 DNA has 42 bases and is translated from base 1. CDR1 and CDR2, looked up from the germline V gene (reference sequence), are LNHNV and YYDKDF. V loses 3 bases, J loses 4 bases, and the germline ends lie 10 bases apart. To note about this clone: It lacks a known antigen. There are no base qualities to consult, and no much larger clone falls within one base.

The rearranged chain carries TRBV15 and TRBJ1-5; D gene: possibly TRBD1, on 6 matching bases. The sample comprised PBMCs. The TCR comes from a man between 18 and 29 years old in good health and CMV-seronegative. The nucleotide sequence is given as TGTGCCACCAGCAGCGGACAGAATAATCAGCCCCAGCATTTT. This sequence encodes CATSSGQNNQPQHF.